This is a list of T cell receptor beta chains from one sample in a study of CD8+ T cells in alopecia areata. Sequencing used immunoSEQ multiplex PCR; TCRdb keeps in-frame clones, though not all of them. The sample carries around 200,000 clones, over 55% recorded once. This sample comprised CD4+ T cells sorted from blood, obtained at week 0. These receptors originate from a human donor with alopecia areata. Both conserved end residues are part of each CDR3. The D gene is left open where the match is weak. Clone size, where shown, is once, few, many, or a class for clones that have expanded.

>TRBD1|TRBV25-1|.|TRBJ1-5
CASAGTGHQPQHF
TGTGCCAGCGCCGGGACAGGGCATCAGCCCCAGCATTTT
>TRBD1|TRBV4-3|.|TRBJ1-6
CASSPAATGISPLHF
TGCGCCAGCAGCCCAGCAGCGACAGGGATCTCACCCCTCCACTTT
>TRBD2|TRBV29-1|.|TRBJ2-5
CSVEQGTSGGTLQETQYF
TGCAGCGTTGAACAAGGGACTAGCGGGGGGACACTACAAGAGACCCAGTACTTC
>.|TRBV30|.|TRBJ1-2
CAWTPPGNSNYGYTF
TGTGCCTGGACCCCCCCTGGGAACAGTAACTATGGCTACACCTTC
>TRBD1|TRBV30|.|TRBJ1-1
CASRDRGKPNTEAFF
TGTGCCTCTCGGGACAGGGGAAAACCGAACACTGAAGCTTTCTTT
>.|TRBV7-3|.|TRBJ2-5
CASSVRAREYGETQYF
TGTGCCAGCAGCGTAAGGGCTCGGGAATACGGGGAGACCCAGTACTTC
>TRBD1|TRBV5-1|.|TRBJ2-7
CASSLLGQGPYEQYF
TGCGCCAGCAGCTTGCTGGGACAGGGTCCCTACGAGCAGTACTTC
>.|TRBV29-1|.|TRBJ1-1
CSVEEGAFF
TGCAGCGTTGAAGAGGGGGCTTTCTTT
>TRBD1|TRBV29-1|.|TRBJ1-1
CSARDRGPEAFF
TGCAGCGCGAGGGACAGGGGTCCTGAAGCTTTCTTT
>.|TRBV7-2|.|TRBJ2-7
CASSLGLYTTYEQYF
TGTGCCAGCAGCTTAGGGCTATATACTACCTACGAGCAGTACTTC
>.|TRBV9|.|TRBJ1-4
CASSLRGETDEKLFF
TGTGCCAGCAGCCTCAGAGGGGAAACGGATGAAAAACTGTTTTTT
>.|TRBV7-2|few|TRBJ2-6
CASSLRTVSGANVLTF
TGTGCCAGCAGCTTAAGGACAGTCTCTGGGGCCAACGTCCTGACTTTC
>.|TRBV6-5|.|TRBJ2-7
CASSRSTDPPYEQYF
TGTGCCAGCAGTCGTTCCACCGACCCTCCCTACGAGCAGTACTTC
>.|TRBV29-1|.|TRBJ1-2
CSALKGPGGYGYTF
TGCAGCGCCCTGAAGGGTCCGGGCGGCTATGGCTACACCTTC
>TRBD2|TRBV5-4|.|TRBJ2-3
CASSVTSGGRGTQYF
TGTGCCAGCAGCGTGACTAGCGGGGGGCGCGGTACGCAGTATTTT
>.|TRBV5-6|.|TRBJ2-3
CASSLVVDTQYF
TGTGCCAGCAGCTTGGTGGTAGATACGCAGTATTTT
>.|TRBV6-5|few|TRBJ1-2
CASSPTGTGYTF
TGTGCCAGCAGTCCTACAGGGACCGGCTACACCTTC
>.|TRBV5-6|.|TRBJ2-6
CASRLDTGYSGANVLTF
TGTGCCAGCAGACTAGACACCGGTTACTCTGGGGCCAACGTCCTGACTTTC
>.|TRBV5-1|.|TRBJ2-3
CASSLSEGGQKQYF
TGCGCCAGCAGCTTGTCGGAGGGGGGCCAAAAGCAGTATTTT
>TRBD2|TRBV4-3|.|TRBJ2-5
CASSQDNGGGRGQYF
TGCGCCAGCAGCCAAGATAACGGCGGGGGGAGAGGGCAGTACTTC
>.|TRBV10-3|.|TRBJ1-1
CAISGKGYPEAFF
TGTGCCATCAGTGGGAAGGGTTACCCTGAAGCTTTCTTT
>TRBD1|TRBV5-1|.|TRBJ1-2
CASSLGLGQGNYGYTF
TGCGCCAGCAGCTTGGGTCTCGGACAGGGTAACTATGGCTACACCTTC
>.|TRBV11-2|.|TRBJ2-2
CASSLVAANTGELFF
TGTGCCAGCAGCTTAGTTGCGGCGAACACCGGGGAGCTGTTTTTT